A single sample is the source of the 14 T cell receptor beta chains below, sequenced in a study of cytomegalovirus exposure and HLA in healthy donors. The PCR used 60 Vbeta and 13 Jbeta primers. Clones were read by immunoSEQ multiplex PCR, and TCRdb kept only the in-frame ones, dropping some. The sample consists of 65,000 to 90,000 clones, more than 70% of them appearing once. The source material was PBMCs. The receptors stem from a woman aged 40 to 49 in good health and CMV-seropositive.

The CDR3: CASSLVVTVDGYTF. CDR3 coding DNA: TGTGCCAGCAGCTTAGTCGTGACAGTGGATGGCTACACCTTC. This sequence joins TRBV7-2 and TRBJ1-2, with a tentative D call TRBD1 (5 bases). CDR3 length equals 14 residues. Germline V gene data show CDR1 as SGHTA and CDR2 as FQGNSA. V was trimmed by 1 base and J by 6 bases, leaving 12 bases between them. The full variable domain, in which reference TRBV7-2 and TRBJ1-2 provide the parts outside the CDR3, is GAGVSQSPSNKVTEKGKDVELRCDPISGHTALYWYRQSLGQGLEFLIYFQGNSAPDKSGLPSDRFSAERTGGSVSTLTIQRTQQEDSAVYLCASSLVVTVDGYTFGSGTRLTVV.

This sequence joins TRBV2 and TRBJ2-2; maybe TRBD1 (5 bases). V was shortened by 7 bases and J by 6 bases, with 18 bases between the two germline ends. There are 15 residues in the CDR3. Looked up from germline, CDR1 is SNHLY and CDR2 is FYNNEI. The CDR3: CASNYVGARAGELFF. CDR3 bases: TGTGCCAGCAACTATGTAGGGGCCAGGGCCGGGGAGCTGTTTTTT.

Only one count was recorded for this clone. This chain uses TRBV10-1 with TRBJ2-1, with D possibly TRBD2 on 6 matching bases. The V and J ends lost 4 bases and 7 bases respectively, with 14 bases between them. The CDR3 is 14 residues long. From germline, CDR1 is WNHNN and CDR2 SYGVQD (reference sequence). CDR3 sequence reads: CASSGGTAGNEQFF. CDR3 in DNA: TGCGCCAGCAGTGGCGGGACGGCGGGTAATGAGCAGTTCTTC.

In its sample, this clone was seen a few times. The chain combines TRBV4-1 with TRBJ1-2, with a tentative D call TRBD1 (6 bases). This CDR3 comprises 15 residues. Trimming shortened V by 4 bases and J by 8 bases, and 20 bases separated the two germline ends. Germline-derived CDR1 and CDR2 are MGHRA and YSYEKL. This CDR3 is CASSPGLAGEGGYTF. Here the CDR3 DNA reads TGCGCCAGCAGCCCAGGCCTGGCAGGGGAGGGAGGCTACACCTTC.

This clone was recorded a few times. The chain combines TRBV19 with TRBJ2-1; 10 positions agree with TRBD1. J lost 1 base, V lost 4 bases, and 10 bases had no gene match. This CDR3 is 18 amino acids long. The germline V gene encodes CDR1 LNHDA and CDR2 SQIVND (reference sequence). DNA for the CDR3: TGTGCCAGTAGTACCCGGGACAGGGGTGTGGGATCCTACAATGAGCAGTTCTTC. Protein product: CASSTRDRGVGSYNEQFF.

The chain uses TRBV2 and TRBJ1-3, with no clear D. Germline CDR1 and CDR2: SNHLY and FYNNEI. The CDR3 is 17 residues long. Trimming shortened V by 7 bases and J by 0 bases, and 19 bases separated the two germline ends. The CDR3 DNA sequence: TGTGCCAGCACCATCCCAGGAGGTGGATACTCTGGAAACACCATATATTTT. Translating gives CASTIPGGGYSGNTIYF.

The rearrangement links TRBV5-1 to TRBJ2-7; 9 bases fit TRBD2. The CDR3 covers 16 residues. The germline V gene has CDR1 SGHRS and CDR2 YFSETQ. J lost 3 bases, V lost 1 base, and 8 bases had no gene match. CDR3 protein: CASSLNRRGGLYEQYF. In DNA, the CDR3 is TGCGCCAGCAGCTTGAATCGGCGGGGGGGCCTCTACGAGCAGTACTTC.

This clone has more than one count but fewer than ten. The rearrangement uses TRBV4-2 and TRBJ1-1, with D possibly TRBD1 on 5 matching bases. Looked up from germline, CDR1 is LGHNA and CDR2 is YNFKEQ. The CDR3 is 17 residues long. The germline V and J ends were trimmed by 1 base and 0 bases, with 15 bases remaining between them. CDR3 coding DNA: TGTGCCAGCAGCCAAGGGTTACAGGTAGCCATGAACACTGAAGCTTTCTTT. Encoded protein: CASSQGLQVAMNTEAFF.

This clone was detected only once. This chain uses TRBV11-3 with TRBJ2-1, with 15 bases matching TRBD2. The CDR3 sequence is 16 residues long. V shed 5 bases and J 7 bases; nucleotides not matched to a gene: 6. Germline V lookup: CDR1 SGHNT, CDR2 YENEEA. In DNA, the CDR3 is TGTGCCAGCAGCCCCGGACTAGCGGGGGGGCTGAATGAGCAGTTCTTC. Translating gives CASSPGLAGGLNEQFF. The entire variable domain, with the rest obtained from reference TRBV11-3 and TRBJ2-1, is as follows: EAGVVQSPRYKIIEKKQPVAFWCNPISGHNTLYWYLQNLGQGPELLIRYENEEAVDDSQLPKDRFSAERLKGVDSTLKIQPAELGDSAVYLCASSPGLAGGLNEQFFGPGTRLTVL.

V is TRBV28 and J is TRBJ2-7, with 15 nucleotides matching TRBD2. In germline, CDR1 is MDHEN, CDR2 SYDVKM. The CDR3 totals 16 residues. Germline trimming cut 5 bases from V and 4 bases from J; bases unmatched to any gene: 6. This CDR3 is CASSPGTSGGIYEQYF. Written as DNA, the CDR3 is TGTGCCAGCAGTCCCGGGACTAGCGGGGGGATTTACGAGCAGTACTTC.

The V call is TRBV27, the J call TRBJ1-3; 8 bases align to TRBD1. CDR3 length: 15 amino acids. From germline, CDR1 is MNHEY and CDR2 SMNVEV (reference sequence). Germline trimming cut 5 bases from V and 4 bases from J; bases unmatched to any gene: 7. The CDR3 DNA follows: TGTGCCAGCAGTCCGGACAGGGTAGGAGGAAACACCATATATTTT. Protein: CASSPDRVGGNTIYF.

The chain links TRBV4-1 to TRBJ2-1; weak D call: TRBD2 (7 bases). The germline V gene encodes CDR1 MGHRA and CDR2 YSYEKL. Trimming took off 5 bases at V and 6 bases at J, with 14 bases between the two ends. The CDR3 length is 14 residues. Here the CDR3 reads CASSSLGGPNEQFF. The CDR3 DNA follows: TGCGCCAGCAGCTCTCTCGGGGGGCCCAATGAGCAGTTCTTC.

The chain recombines TRBV6-5 with TRBJ2-1, with TRBD2 matching over 7 bases. The CDR3 runs to 14 residues. Germline CDR1 MNHEY, CDR2 SVGAGI. V shed 7 bases and J 6 bases; nucleotides not matched to a gene: 9. The CDR3 protein is CASTSAGDVNEQFF. In DNA, the CDR3 is TGTGCCAGCACGTCGGCGGGGGATGTCAATGAGCAGTTCTTC.

The chain has TRBV5-8 and TRBJ1-1; D unresolved. V lost 1 base and J lost 7, with 20 bases in between. Germline V CDR1 and CDR2: SGHTS, YDEGEE. The CDR3 spans 16 residues. The CDR3 spells CASSLWSPGDIYEAFF. CDR3 nucleotides: TGTGCCAGCAGCTTGTGGTCTCCGGGAGACATCTATGAAGCTTTCTTT. Full variable domain (missing parts from reference TRBV5-8 and TRBJ1-1): EAGVTQSPTHLIKTRGQQATLRCSPISGHTSVYWYQQALGLGLQFLLWYDEGEERNRGNFPPRFSGRQFPNYSSELNVNALELEDSALYLCASSLWSPGDIYEAFFGQGTRLTVV.